Listed here is a single T cell receptor beta chain. Germline V gene sequence: CDR1 SQVTM, CDR2 ANQGSEA. V lost 3 bases, J lost 2 bases, and 13 bases lay in between. The CDR3 extends over 14 amino acids. With 60 Vbeta and 13 Jbeta primers, the PCR was carried out. The assay was immunoSEQ multiplex PCR, and TCRdb's table has in-frame clones only and misses some. The repertoire holds about 200,000 clones, about 80% seen once, with about 1% in the top ten. This entry comes from a study of cytomegalovirus exposure and HLA in healthy donors. The rearrangement joins TRBV29-1 to TRBJ1-1; maybe TRBD1 (5 bases). The clonotype was recovered from a woman between 35 and 50 years old in good health and CMV-seronegative. The material sequenced was PBMCs. The CDR3 is CSVDGRGLNTEAFF. CDR3 DNA sequence: TGCAGCGTTGATGGGAGGGGACTCAACACTGAAGCTTTCTTT.